Listed below are T cell receptor beta chains from one sample, sequenced in a study of CD8 T cells in Susac syndrome. TCRdb ran MiXCR on the immunoSEQ multiplex PCR reads and lists one entry per CDR3 protein. Seen here are around 160,000 distinct CDR3 sequences, approximately 94% observed once, and the top ten hold about 0.095%. Material for sequencing was CD4+ T cells from PBMCs. The source is a human donor with multiple sclerosis. Each CDR3 is given with its conserved first and last residue. A D gene is named only where the DNA matches it firmly. The listing skips clone size in some rows; elsewhere it reads once, few, many or a size class.

v_gene	j_gene	abundance	d_gene	CDR3aa	CDR3nt
TRBV29-1	TRBJ2-2	-	-	CSVGIQGKTGELFF	TGCAGCGTTGGTATTCAGGGTAAAACCGGGGAGCTGTTTTTT
TRBV20-1	TRBJ1-5	-	-	CSARGIRDSDPNQPQHF	TGCAGTGCTAGAGGGATTCGGGACTCGGATCCCAATCAGCCCCAGCATTTT
TRBV12-3/TRBV12-4	TRBJ1-2	once	-	CASTQSGVEGGYTF	TGTGCCAGCACCCAATCAGGGGTCGAGGGTGGCTACACCTTC
TRBV6-6	TRBJ1-4	once	TRBD1	CASSSFPGQRNEKLFF	TGTGCCAGCAGCTCGTTCCCGGGACAGCGTAATGAAAAACTGTTTTTT
TRBV10-3	TRBJ2-5	-	TRBD1	CAITKNRGQETQYF	TGTGCCATCACGAAAAACAGGGGGCAAGAGACCCAGTACTTC
TRBV12-3/TRBV12-4	TRBJ2-1	-	-	CASSERYEQFF	TGTGCCAGCAGTGAGAGGTATGAGCAGTTCTTC
TRBV12-3/TRBV12-4	TRBJ1-1	-	TRBD1	CASSQGGRTEAFF	TGTGCCAGCAGTCAGGGGGGACGCACTGAAGCTTTCTTT
TRBV11-2	TRBJ2-3	-	TRBD1	CASSTRQGWTDTQYF	TGTGCCAGCAGCACCCGACAGGGATGGACAGATACGCAGTATTTT
TRBV15	TRBJ1-1	-	-	CATSRDQGTEAFF	TGTGCCACCAGCAGAGATCAGGGCACTGAAGCTTTCTTT
TRBV5-4	TRBJ2-5	-	TRBD2	CASSAGTSGRRGETQYF	TGTGCCAGCAGCGCCGGGACTAGCGGGAGAAGGGGAGAGACCCAGTACTTC
TRBV18	TRBJ1-1	-	TRBD1	CASSRGQGYTEAFF	TGTGCCAGCTCTCGAGGACAGGGGTATACTGAAGCTTTCTTT
TRBV28	TRBJ1-1	-	TRBD1	CASSKGGADTEAFF	TGTGCCAGCAGCAAAGGGGGCGCGGACACTGAAGCTTTCTTT
TRBV15	TRBJ1-5	-	-	CATSRESVTNHQPQHF	TGTGCCACCAGCAGAGAATCGGTCACTAACCATCAGCCCCAGCATTTT
TRBV6-2/TRBV6-3	TRBJ1-1	-	-	CASSYHITSNTEAFF	TGTGCCAGCAGTTATCACATAACGAGCAACACTGAAGCTTTCTTT
TRBV18	TRBJ2-1	-	-	CASSPPSTSRDEQFF	TGTGCCAGCTCACCACCCTCGACTAGTAGGGATGAGCAGTTCTTC
TRBV13	TRBJ2-7	-	TRBD2	CASSIDRFSGTEEQYF	TGTGCCAGCAGCATTGACCGTTTTAGCGGGACGGAAGAGCAGTACTTC
TRBV10-3	TRBJ2-2	-	TRBD2	CAISGAGDGELFF	TGTGCCATCAGTGGGGCGGGGGACGGGGAGCTGTTTTTT
TRBV24-1	TRBJ1-1	-	-	CATSERTGKVFF	TGTGCCACCAGTGAACGAACAGGGAAAGTGTTCTTT
TRBV7-9	TRBJ1-3	-	-	CASSLVPSPHGAGNTIYF	TGTGCCAGCAGCTTGGTTCCTAGTCCCCACGGAGCTGGAAACACCATATATTTT
TRBV6-1	TRBJ1-3	-	-	CATYQGFGNTIYF	TGTGCCACTTACCAGGGCTTCGGAAACACCATATATTTT
TRBV18	TRBJ2-3	-	-	CASSNLATSTDTQYF	TGTGCCAGCTCAAATCTAGCAACTAGCACAGATACGCAGTATTTT
TRBV2	TRBJ1-5	once	-	CASSERGRQPQHF	TGTGCCAGCAGTGAAAGGGGAAGGCAGCCCCAGCATTTT
TRBV18	TRBJ1-1	few	TRBD1	CASSQDRDTEAFF	TGTGCCAGCTCACAAGACAGGGACACTGAAGCTTTCTTT
TRBV27	TRBJ1-1	-	-	CASSLGGGRDTEAFF	TGTGCCAGCAGTTTAGGTGGAGGGAGGGACACTGAAGCTTTCTTT
TRBV27	TRBJ2-5	-	-	CASSLTGFNGQETQYF	TGTGCCAGCAGTTTAACAGGGTTTAATGGCCAAGAGACCCAGTACTTC
TRBV18	TRBJ1-5	-	TRBD1	CASSPGQGISQPQHF	TGTGCCAGCTCACCAGGACAGGGTATAAGCCAGCCCCAGCATTTT
TRBV2	TRBJ1-2	-	-	CASSTEAPGYTF	TGTGCCAGTTCAACCGAGGCCCCGGGCTACACCTTC
TRBV3-1	TRBJ2-2	-	TRBD2	CASSQHGRDGELFF	TGTGCCAGCAGCCAACACGGGAGGGACGGGGAGCTGTTTTTT
TRBV7-8	TRBJ2-3	few	-	CASSSVVDTQYF	TGTGCCAGCAGCAGCGTTGTAGATACGCAGTATTTT
TRBV19	TRBJ2-1	once	-	CASSSGERFNEQFF	TGTGCCAGTAGTTCGGGGGAGAGGTTCAATGAGCAGTTCTTC
TRBV20-1	TRBJ1-1	-	TRBD1	CSAKSGRGGFTEAFF	TGCAGTGCCAAGTCAGGCAGGGGGGGGTTCACTGAAGCTTTCTTT
TRBV19	TRBJ2-2	-	-	CASREGGSTGELFF	TGTGCCAGTAGGGAGGGGGGGAGCACCGGGGAGCTGTTTTTT
TRBV6-5	TRBJ2-7	once	TRBD1	CASSYQHRGPYEQYF	TGTGCCAGCAGTTACCAACACAGGGGTCCCTACGAGCAGTACTTC
TRBV6-5	TRBJ1-5	-	TRBD1	CASSRTGTRKDPQHF	TGTGCCAGCAGCAGGACAGGGACTCGGAAGGATCCCCAGCATTTT
TRBV3-1	TRBJ2-3	once	-	CASSPTVGLTDTQYF	TGTGCCAGCAGTCCCACCGTCGGTCTCACAGATACGCAGTATTTT
TRBV4-2	TRBJ2-1	-	-	CASSSPGLTDNEQFF	TGTGCCAGCAGCTCCCCGGGACTCACAGACAATGAGCAGTTCTTC
TRBV7-3	TRBJ2-2	-	-	CASSNLATGELFF	TGTGCCAGCAGCAATCTAGCGACCGGGGAGCTGTTTTTT
TRBV7-2	TRBJ2-7	-	-	CASSSQGLQGYEQYF	TGTGCCAGCAGCTCCCAAGGACTGCAGGGCTACGAGCAGTACTTC
TRBV29-1	TRBJ1-1	once	-	CSVVRRGLNTEAFF	TGCAGCGTTGTTCGTCGCGGATTGAACACTGAAGCTTTCTTT
TRBV10-3	TRBJ2-1	-	-	CAISESREDEQFF	TGTGCCATCAGTGAGTCCCGGGAAGATGAGCAGTTCTTC
TRBV19	TRBJ2-2	-	TRBD2	CASWDPGLAGEAGELFF	TGTGCCAGTTGGGACCCGGGACTAGCGGGAGAGGCCGGGGAGCTGTTTTTT
TRBV7-8	TRBJ2-6	-	-	CASSLVVGNVLTF	TGTGCCAGCAGCTTAGTAGTAGGGAACGTCCTGACTTTC
TRBV3-1	TRBJ1-4	-	-	CASSQAVLQSTNEKLFF	TGTGCCAGCAGCCAAGCGGTCCTTCAGTCAACTAATGAAAAACTGTTTTTT
TRBV5-1	TRBJ2-1	-	-	CASSLRASEDEQFF	TGCGCCAGCAGCTTGAGGGCTAGCGAAGATGAGCAGTTCTTC
TRBV20-1	TRBJ2-7	-	TRBD2	CSVLPGLLSYEQYF	TGCAGTGTCCTCCCGGGACTACTATCCTACGAGCAGTACTTC
TRBV12-3/TRBV12-4	TRBJ2-1	-	-	CASSSRDPSAHNEQFF	TGTGCCAGCAGTTCCCGGGACCCTAGCGCTCACAATGAGCAGTTCTTC
TRBV24-1	TRBJ2-1	-	TRBD1	CATSDSQGVDEQFF	TGTGCCACCAGTGATTCGCAGGGGGTCGATGAGCAGTTCTTC
TRBV3-1	TRBJ2-7	-	-	CASSHLKDRQYF	TGTGCCAGCAGCCACCTCAAGGACAGGCAGTACTTC
TRBV4-1	TRBJ1-5	once	-	CASSQDRGDQPQHF	TGCGCCAGCAGCCAAGACAGGGGTGATCAGCCCCAGCATTTT
TRBV7-6	TRBJ1-4	-	-	CASSFRGIHEKLFF	TGTGCCAGCAGCTTCCGGGGAATCCATGAAAAACTGTTTTTT
TRBV29-1	TRBJ1-1	-	TRBD1	CSVSTGAWDTEAFF	TGCAGCGTTTCCACAGGGGCGTGGGACACTGAAGCTTTCTTT
TRBV27	TRBJ1-4	-	-	CASSLSISNEKLFF	TGTGCCAGCAGTTTAAGCATTTCCAATGAAAAACTGTTTTTT
TRBV30	TRBJ2-4	few	TRBD1	CAWSAGGDGNIQYF	TGTGCCTGGAGTGCAGGGGGCGATGGAAACATTCAGTACTTC
TRBV5-4	TRBJ2-5	-	-	CASSSTRGSKETQYF	TGTGCCAGCAGCTCGACGCGTGGTAGTAAAGAGACCCAGTACTTC
TRBV7-9	TRBJ2-1	-	-	CASSFRVADGREQFF	TGTGCCAGCAGCTTTAGGGTAGCGGATGGACGTGAGCAGTTCTTC